This passage covers 20 T cell receptor beta chains from one sample sequenced in a study of identical twins. TCRdb re-called the 5' RACE reads through MiXCR, storing one row per CDR3 protein. Altogether about 530,000 distinct CDR3 sequences are present, approximately 20% being singletons, with the ten largest covering approximately 0.48%. These records were also assigned to another study, of yellow fever vaccine responses in identical twins.

Sequencing used CD4+ T cells sorted from blood. These receptors all come from a woman between 18 and 29 years old in good health.

This clonotype was seen only a few times. CDR3 DNA sequence: TGTGCCACCCGACAGGGGCGAAAAGAGACCCAGTACTTC. This codes for CATRQGRKETQYF. The V gene is TRBV10-3, the J gene TRBJ2-5, with TRBD1 identical over 8 bases. J lost 3 bases, V lost 10 bases, and 7 bases had no gene match. Germline CDR1 is ENHRY and CDR2 is SYGVKD. CDR3 size: 13 residues.

The chain carries TRBV2 and TRBJ2-7, with D uncertain. Deletions cut 8 bases from V and 0 bases from J, with 8 bases between. The CDR3 is 12 residues long. CDR1 is SNHLY, CDR2 FYNNEI, per germline. CDR3 in DNA: TGTGCCAGCGCGGCCAACTCCTACGAGCAGTACTTC. This sequence encodes CASAANSYEQYF.

The sample holds a few counts of this clonotype. The chain recombines TRBV6-5 with TRBJ2-7, with 10 positions matching TRBD1. CDR1 is MNHEY and CDR2 is SVGAGI in the germline V gene. Germline trimming cut 7 bases from V and 2 bases from J; bases unmatched to any gene: 5. The CDR3 extends over 14 amino acids. The CDR3 region is CASNSGQGAYEQYV. CDR3 sequence (DNA): TGTGCCAGCAATTCAGGACAGGGGGCCTACGAGCAGTACGTC.

In this sample, this clonotype turned up a few times. The rearrangement links TRBV10-3 to TRBJ1-1, with D possibly matching TRBD1 (5 bases). Trimming pared 11 bases from V and 1 base from J, leaving 11 bases between. The CDR3 runs 12 residues. Germline V gene lookup returns CDR1 ENHRY and CDR2 SYGVKD. The chain's CDR3 is CAAGRGNTEAFF. DNA of the CDR3: TGTGCCGCGGGACGGGGGAACACTGAAGCTTTCTTT.

This clonotype was counted only a few times. The chain carries TRBV5-1 and TRBJ2-5; D gene ambiguous. This CDR3 has 15 amino acids. Germline V CDR1 and CDR2: SGHRS, YFSETQ. Trimming pared 0 bases from V and 0 bases from J, leaving 9 bases between. This CDR3 is CASSLGWVDQETQYF. DNA for the CDR3: TGCGCCAGCAGCTTGGGGTGGGTTGACCAAGAGACCCAGTACTTC. The full variable domain, in which reference TRBV5-1 and TRBJ2-5 provide the parts outside the CDR3, is KAGVTQTPRYLIKTRGQQVTLSCSPISGHRSVSWYQQTPGQGLQFLFEYFSETQRNKGNFPGRFSGRQFSNSRSEMNVSTLELGDSALYLCASSLGWVDQETQYFGPGTRLLVL.

The chain is built from TRBV20-1 and TRBJ2-7; D is unresolved. The V end lost 6 bases, the J end lost 1 base, and 19 bases lay between the germline ends. The CDR3 is 15 residues long. Germline assignment: CDR1 DFQATT and CDR2 SNEGSKA (reference sequence). CDR3 region: CSATRAPAGSYEQYV. In nucleotides, the CDR3 is TGCAGTGCCACCCGGGCTCCGGCCGGGTCCTACGAGCAGTACGTC.

Only a few counts were recorded for this clonotype. V gene TRBV12-3 or TRBV12-4 combines with J gene TRBJ2-1, with 10 positions matching TRBD2. The V gene end was trimmed by 8 bases and the J gene end by 4 bases; junction bases not matched to a gene: 14. The CDR3 runs to 17 residues. The CDR3 sequence is CASSRLAGDPAYNEQFF. As DNA, the CDR3 is TGTGCCAGCTCTAGGCTAGCGGGAGATCCAGCGTACAATGAGCAGTTCTTC.

J is TRBJ1-1 and V is TRBV11-2; unclear D gene. The CDR3 has 16 residues. Trimming shortened V by 0 bases and J by 4 bases, and 15 bases separated the two germline ends. Per the germline V gene, CDR1 is SGHAT and CDR2 is FQNNGV. Written as DNA, the CDR3 is TGTGCCAGCAGCTTAGATCACCCAGTTTTGGGCACTGAAGCTTTCTTT. It specifies CASSLDHPVLGTEAFF.

The chain couples TRBV12-3 or TRBV12-4 to TRBJ2-1; 7 nucleotides match TRBD2. With 4 bases clipped from V and 2 bases from J, the junction kept 8 bases outside the gene matches. The CDR3 covers 16 residues. The CDR3 region has the DNA TGTGCCAGCAGTTACTTGGGGGGGGATCCCTACAATGAGCAGTTCTTC. It translates to CASSYLGGDPYNEQFF.

The chain links TRBV5-1 to TRBJ2-1; TRBD2 matches at 8 bases. Germline V gene sequence: CDR1 SGHRS, CDR2 YFSETQ. J lost 14 bases, V lost 0 bases, and 10 bases had no gene match. The CDR3 contains 14 residues. For the CDR3, the DNA is TGCGCCAGCAGCTTGGTCGGGGGGCGGGAGGCGGAGTTCTTC. This gives the protein CASSLVGGREAEFF.

This clonotype was seen a few times. This chain uses TRBV4-2 with TRBJ1-6; D is unresolved. CDR3 length equals 17 residues. Trimming stripped 0 bases from V and 7 bases from J, with 16 bases between. CDR1 is LGHNA and CDR2 is YNFKEQ in the germline V gene. The CDR3, as DNA: TGTGCCAGCAGCCAAGATCGTACCTCCCTGGGGAATTCACCCCTCCACTTT. It translates to CASSQDRTSLGNSPLHF.

This clonotype has more than one count but fewer than ten. V is TRBV12-3 or TRBV12-4 and J is TRBJ2-5; D is unclear. This CDR3 has 14 amino acids. V dropped 1 base and J dropped 1 base, with 7 bases sitting between them. The CDR3 reads CASSLDQIQETQYF. CDR3 in DNA: TGTGCCAGCAGTTTAGACCAGATCCAAGAGACCCAGTACTTC.

V and J are TRBV12-3 or TRBV12-4 and TRBJ2-1, with 10 bases identical to TRBD1. The CDR3 totals 15 residues. The ends lost 6 bases at V and 3 bases at J; junction bases unmatched: 5. CDR3 sequence (DNA): TGTGCCAGCAGGGGGGGACAGGGGAGCTACAATGAGCAGTTCTTC. Encoded protein: CASRGGQGSYNEQFF.

There are a few counts of this clonotype. This chain uses TRBV20-1 with TRBJ1-2, with 7 positions matching TRBD1. This CDR3 comprises 13 residues. Trimming at V came to 6 bases and at J to 2 bases, leaving 6 bases not matched to a gene. CDR1 is DFQATT and CDR2 is SNEGSKA in the germline V gene (reference sequence). The CDR3 loop reads CSAPRGDNYGYTF. Written as DNA, the CDR3 is TGCAGTGCGCCCAGGGGGGACAACTATGGCTACACCTTC.

This clonotype has just one count. V gene TRBV6-5 combines with J gene TRBJ2-4, with D possibly being TRBD1 (6 bases). The CDR3 is made up of 12 amino acids. The germline V and J ends were trimmed by 5 bases and 15 bases, with 17 bases remaining between them. CDR1 MNHEY and CDR2 SVGAGI come from the germline V gene. CDR3 amino acids: CASSTPGHPPYF. The CDR3 DNA sequence: TGTGCCAGCAGTACGCCGGGACACCCCCCGTACTTC.

The chain employs TRBV6-1 and TRBJ1-6, with D tentatively TRBD1 (6 bases). V gave up 6 bases and J gave up 0 bases, with 12 bases separating them. Per the germline V gene, CDR1 is MNHNS and CDR2 is SASEGT. The CDR3 length is 16 residues. The CDR3 nucleotides are TGTGCCAGCAGCCTAGACAGGAGCTCCTATAATTCACCCCTCCACTTT. Its translation: CASSLDRSSYNSPLHF.

This clonotype was picked up many times. The chain employs TRBV6-1 and TRBJ1-1, with D possibly being TRBD1 (5 bases). In germline, CDR1 is MNHNS, CDR2 SASEGT. The V gene lost 5 bases and the J gene lost 5 bases, with 12 bases spanning the gap. This CDR3 has 13 amino acids. The CDR3 spells CASSSQGGTEAFF. The CDR3 nucleotides read TGTGCCAGCAGTAGTCAGGGAGGTACTGAAGCTTTCTTT.

The sample holds a few counts of this clonotype. V usage is TRBV7-2 and J usage is TRBJ1-2; no definite D call. Trimming left V 4 bases short and J 4 bases short, with 22 bases between. The CDR3 loop spans 17 amino acids. The germline V gene encodes CDR1 SGHTA and CDR2 FQGNSA. CDR3 sequence (DNA): TGTGCCAGCAGCTCCGCCGGGATGAGGGTCCTTGGCTATGGCTACACCTTC. Residues: CASSSAGMRVLGYGYTF.

This clonotype has a handful of counts. The rearrangement uses TRBV7-2 and TRBJ1-2; perhaps TRBD1 as D (5 bases). Deletions cut 2 bases from V and 5 bases from J, with 12 bases between. This CDR3 is built from 14 residues. Looked up from germline, CDR1 is SGHTA and CDR2 is FQGNSA. The CDR3 coding sequence is TGTGCCAGCAGCTTACTCCGACAGTTTTATGGCTACACCTTC. It yields the protein CASSLLRQFYGYTF.

This chain connects TRBV5-1 to TRBJ2-1, with TRBD2 identical over 7 bases. The germline CDR1 and CDR2 sequences are SGHRS and YFSETQ. This CDR3 spans 20 amino acids. V shed 0 bases, J shed 0 bases, and the junction held 15 bases outside the gene matches. Here the CDR3 DNA reads TGCGCCAGCAGCTTGGCCAGGCTAGCGGAGGGGCCCAGCTCCTACAATGAGCAGTTCTTC. Protein sequence: CASSLARLAEGPSSYNEQFF.